This T cell receptor (beta chain) was identified during a study of cytomegalovirus exposure and HLA in healthy donors (dated by TCRdb to about 2017). General notes on the study: An earlier analysis of approximately 640 of the donors reported approximately 300 Gb of sequence data and around 120 million unique TCR beta sequences from about 179 million T cells. Around 320 gigabases of sequencing data and tens of millions of unique TCR sequences were included in an early release covering roughly 600 HLA-typed donors. Of the 300 to 500 genotyped donors, approximately 81% were placed in the genetic ancestry cluster associated with self-reported Caucasian donors. The study aimed to test whether cataloging public T cell receptors could reveal signatures of past pathogen exposure. The T cell repertoires of 666 subjects were profiled by immunosequencing and related to cytomegalovirus serostatus. Besides the first cohort of under 700 subjects, a separate validation cohort made up of 120 different subjects was used. To predict cytomegalovirus infection status, the study combined high-throughput TCR immunosequencing, statistical association of individual TCRs with disease status, and machine learning. To study patterns of TCR occurrence, a later analysis re-analyzed previously published TCR beta repertoires from several hundred donors and added high-resolution HLA genotyping. Rather than using new phenotypic data, the later analysis identified candidate immune exposures from TCR beta sequences and from how often those sequences occurred across donors. An earlier analysis of about 600 of the donors used high-throughput TCR beta sequencing to judge whether each TCR beta V gene segment behaved as functional or pseudogenic. Alongside the repertoire data, information on donor age, sex, ethnicity and CMV serostatus was compiled. A later genetic analysis took genome-wide SNP genotypes for about three fifths of the 666 donors and used that subset as a discovery cohort. All discovery cohort repertoires had been generated using a single sequencing platform. Both class I and class II loci were covered by HLA typing, at four-digit resolution. Typing coverage differed by locus: A, B, C, DRB1 and DQB1 were typed in roughly 620-630 donors, DQA1 in roughly 510, DPA1 in some 610, and DPB1 in around 490. Four to six DR-DQ haplotypes were handled as single units for association and clustering, since linkage in the cohort was strong. Among some 410 genotyped donors of the cohort, an average of around 240,000 unique TCR beta nucleotide sequences were sequenced per donor, 15% to 20% of them non-productive. The paper as a whole reports these results and caveats: In both the original and validation cohorts, the classifier was reported to diagnose cytomegalovirus status with high specificity and sensitivity. The study gave a list of some 150 TCR beta chains associated with cytomegalovirus. The presence/absence analyses assumed that sequencing depth was roughly uniform across donors, and that assumption may not be true. It was suggested by the authors that the approach could potentially be generalized to other disease states and immunological phenotypes. CMV serostatus was the only immune exposure information available for the cohort. A cluster of highly shared sequence variants was judged likely to represent a technical artifact of the sequencing pipeline. In a later analysis, TCR association rates were found to vary across HLA loci, with the most associated TCRs seen for DRB1 alleles and the fewest for HLA-C alleles. An association between a missense DCLRE1C variant and V-gene and J-gene trimming of TCR beta chains was found in a later genetic analysis and replicated in an independent cohort. In a later genetic analysis, fewer N-insertions in productive TCRs were reported among donors in an Asian-associated ancestry cluster than the roughly 700-donor mean. The earlier analysis of approximately 560 of the donors excluded some 16 rarely observed V segments, including chromosome 9 orphons, because counts were too low. Three of the identified cytomegalovirus-associated TCR beta chains were confirmed in vitro to be specific for cytomegalovirus antigens. A later analysis associated 15,000 or so TCR beta sequences with specific HLA alleles at a false discovery rate of 0.05. A later analysis found that HLA-associated TCR beta chains were more clonally expanded and had lower generation probabilities than equally common non-associated chains. An earlier analysis of approximately 600 of the donors showed that most TCR beta V segments appeared in productive rearrangements either about 87% or about 30% of the time, which broadly matched IMGT annotations. According to a later analysis, most CMV-associated TCR beta chains appeared to be HLA-restricted, and the HLA associations seemed to be driven largely by CMV exposure. Linkage disequilibrium might explain the correlated functional status among segregating V segments, but an unknown experimental factor could not be excluded. A later analysis reported that several top co-occurrence clusters appeared linked to parvovirus B19, influenza, CMV and Epstein-Barr virus. When HLA alleles, especially DR and DQ, strongly co-occurred, attributing TCR associations to individual alleles was difficult. Across donors, most TCR sequences were observed very rarely, whereas some public TCRs were present in many individuals. In this cohort, only TCR beta chains were sequenced, and detectable features were limited by the absence of alpha or paired-chain data. A further reported finding was that TCR beta sequences accurately predicted the HLA-A and HLA-B alleles for most subjects in the first cohort. Because HLA typing was unavailable for some donors at each locus, only the typed subset was used in association tests. Because the 87-base-pair reads could not distinguish some IMGT-functional V segments, including TRBV6-2 and TRBV6-3, those segments were excluded.

The cohort was made up of hundreds of healthy bone marrow donors. At the time of sampling, every cohort member was nominally healthy, though immune exposures that went unrecorded were likely present. The donor was CMV seronegative and was included in the group of about 400 seronegative cohort members. A peripheral blood sample was collected from each donor, and TCR beta sequencing was performed on peripheral blood mononuclear cells. The Qiagen DNeasy Blood Extraction Kit was used to extract genomic DNA from the blood cell samples. V loses 1 base, J loses 9 bases, and the germline ends lie 10 bases apart. The CDR3 numbers 13 residues from cysteine through phenylalanine. CDR3 DNA is the only sequence kept; it has 39 bases, read in frame from the first base. CDR1 and CDR2, looked up from the germline V gene, are SGHTA and FQGNSA. Comments on this clone: It has no known antigen specificity. Within one base of it there is no much larger clone, and no base qualities were kept.

The library was prepared using the immunoSEQ multiplex PCR assay. The multiplex PCR relied on a mix of 60 forward primers for TCR Vbeta segments and 13 reverse primers for TCR Jbeta segments. The CDR3 region of rearranged TCR beta genes was amplified from genomic DNA with a multiplex PCR assay. The amplified TCR beta libraries were sequenced on the Illumina HiSeq System as 87-base-pair reads. The original methods were these. Across the 670 or so repertoires, a later analysis counted about 81 million unique TCR beta chains, some 11 million of which were shared by at least two donors. To remove PCR and sequencing errors, raw reads were error-corrected and collapsed into unique sequences using a nearest-neighbor algorithm that merged closely related sequences. Alignment of CDR3 sequences to IMGT reference sequences was used to assign V, D and J gene segments. For a sequence to be retained, a match of at least six nucleotides to both a V gene segment and a J gene segment was required. A rearrangement counted as productive if the CDR3 had no stop codons and remained in frame with V and J, and every other rearrangement counted as non-productive. Following IMGT convention, CDR3 was defined as the stretch from the second conserved V-encoded cysteine up to the conserved J-encoded phenylalanine. The earlier analysis of roughly 590 of the donors excluded any sequence lacking an unambiguous match to a single V gene segment. An earlier analysis of 587 of the donors called V segments functional above 56.7% productive rearrangements and segregating when the between-donor standard deviation exceeded 5%. To diagnose cytomegalovirus status from the catalog of TCR beta chain sequences, a statistical classification framework was built. In a later analysis, TCR nucleotide sequences were compared against IMGT/GENE-DB human TR gene sequences so that V and J genes could be assigned. A later analysis assigned CDR3 sequences and most-parsimonious VDJ recombination scenarios with the TCRdist pipeline. A later analysis defined each TCR beta chain by its CDR3 amino acid sequence plus V-gene family, and excluded reads lacking a unique V-gene family. As a way to deal with suspected cross-contamination and a sequencing artifact, a later analysis dropped approximately 590 nucleotide sequences that were highly shared and had low generation probability. A later analysis calculated a clonal expansion index for each public chain from normalized within-repertoire ranks of inferred template counts. In a later analysis, generation probabilities were computed using a VDJ recombination model fitted to out-of-frame rearrangements, and the results were checked against IGoR. In a later analysis, hypergeometric tests were used to score TCR-TCR, TCR-HLA and TCR-CMV co-occurrence, with a repertoire-size bias correction applied to TCR pairs. False discovery rates were estimated in a later analysis by permuting HLA or CMV assignments 20 times. In a later analysis, co-occurring TCRs were grouped using DBSCAN, with TCRdist sequence similarity added in when clustering inside HLA-allele-positive subsets. Repertoires with fewer than 30,000 or more than 120,000 public chains, plus five repertoires with anomalous nucleotide sharing, were excluded from co-occurrence clustering. In TCRdb, the immuneACCESS table is reduced to in-frame sequences with V and J assigned. These tables do not hold every clone; where another copy was compared, an unresolved V gene accounts for under half, and the others remain unexplained. V and J calls and clone size follow that table, whereas D and trimming were derived from the DNA. The sample table lists hundreds of thousands of clones, roughly two thirds of them with a count of one. Of the sample, under 3% falls within the top ten clones.

This receptor chain uses TRBV7-2 and TRBJ2-1, and possibly TRBD1, on 5 matching bases. What was sequenced was PBMCs. This clonotype was obtained from a female donor in good health and CMV-seronegative. DNA sequence: TGTGCCAGCAGCTTAGGGCTGGGGCGTGAGCAGTTCTTC. It is translated as CASSLGLGREQFF.